A single sample is the source of the 9 T cell receptor beta chains below, sequenced in a study of blood T cell repertoires in COVID-19. Data came from immunoSEQ multiplex PCR; TCRdb stores just in-frame clones and leaves some out. Altogether 250,000 to 300,000 clones are present, about four fifths being singletons, with the ten largest covering about 3.2%. The sequencing sample was made of peripheral blood. The origin of the receptors is an older woman with active or convalescent COVID-19.

In this sample, this clone turned up a few times. The V call is TRBV3-1 (or the pseudogene TRBV3-2), the J call TRBJ2-7; no clear D gene. Germline V gene data show CDR1 as LGHDT and CDR2 as YNNKEL (reference sequence). The CDR3 consists of 12 residues. V gave up 0 bases and J gave up 4 bases, with 4 bases separating them. This CDR3 is CASSQDLYEQYF. The CDR3 DNA is TGTGCCAGCAGCCAAGATTTATACGAGCAGTACTTC.

The rearrangement uses TRBV27 and TRBJ1-1; weak D call: TRBD1 (5 bases). V was clipped by 4 bases and J by 6 bases, with 9 bases between them. Germline assignment: CDR1 MNHEY and CDR2 SMNVEV (reference sequence). This CDR3 has 12 residues. CDR3 in amino acids: CASSWGGAEAFF. DNA for the CDR3: TGTGCCAGCAGTTGGGGGGGGGCTGAAGCTTTCTTT.

J is TRBJ2-6 and V is TRBV4-3; 7 bases match TRBD1. This CDR3 has 20 amino acids. Germline V gene sequence: CDR1 LGHNA, CDR2 YSLEER. V trimming: 2 bases; J trimming: 0 bases; junction bases outside the gene matches: 13. The CDR3 bases are TGCGCCAGCAGCCAAAACTCGGGCAGGGGGTTATCCTCTGGGGCCAACGTCCTGACTTTC. It specifies CASSQNSGRGLSSGANVLTF.

V is TRBV25-1 and J is TRBJ2-1; TRBD1 matches at 10 bases. V lost 6 bases and J lost 4; bases outside the gene matches: 12. CDR1 is MGHDK, CDR2 SYGVNS, per germline. CDR3 length: 17 residues. The CDR3 protein is CASRQGQGSGRYNEQFF. CDR3 in DNA: TGTGCCAGCAGGCAGGGACAGGGGTCGGGGAGGTACAATGAGCAGTTCTTC.

The rearrangement joins TRBV7-9 to TRBJ1-2; 10 bases agree with TRBD1. The CDR3 totals 16 residues. CDR1 and CDR2 (germline): SEHNR, FQNEAQ (reference sequence). Trimming cost V 3 bases and J 4 bases; bases outside gene matches: 8. The CDR3 loop is CASSFILGDRGYGYTF. The CDR3 DNA follows: TGTGCCAGCAGCTTCATACTGGGGGACAGGGGCTATGGCTACACCTTC. The full variable domain, with the rest looked up from reference TRBV7-9 and TRBJ1-2, is DTGVSQNPRHKITKRGQNVTFRCDPISEHNRLYWYRQTLGQGPEFLTYFQNEAQLEKSRLLSDRFSAERPKGSFSTLEIQRTEQGDSAMYLCASSFILGDRGYGYTFGSGTRLTVV.

J is TRBJ1-2 and V is TRBV20-1; D gene ambiguous. CDR1 is DFQATT and CDR2 is SNEGSKA in the germline V gene (reference sequence). The CDR3 runs 8 residues. CDR3 in DNA: TGCAGAGACGACAGCTACACCTTC. Encoded protein: CRDDSYTF.

This clone was counted a single time. The chain employs TRBV29-1 and TRBJ2-5, with TRBD1 as a possible D gene (6 bases). Trimming took 8 bases from V and 4 from J, leaving 17 bases between them. Germline assignment: CDR1 SQVTM and CDR2 ANQGSEA. The CDR3 totals 13 residues. The CDR3 coding sequence is TGCAGCCGGAAGGGCAGGGGCATAGAGACCCAGTACTTC. As protein: CSRKGRGIETQYF.

The CDR3 DNA reads as TGTGCCAGCAGCCCTAGACAGGGATCCTCCTACGAGCAGTACTTC. It codes for CASSPRQGSSYEQYF. This chain links TRBV9 with TRBJ2-7; the match to TRBD1 covers 7 bases. The CDR3 covers 15 residues. Trimming took 4 bases from V and 0 from J; bases not matched to a gene: 7. Germline V lookup: CDR1 SGDLS, CDR2 YYNGEE.

This clone appeared a few times. The V and J genes are TRBV5-1 and TRBJ2-1, with 10 bases matching TRBD2. This CDR3 has 20 residues. The ends lost 4 bases at V and 8 bases at J; junction bases unmatched: 24. The V gene's germline CDR1 is SGHRS and CDR2 YFSETQ. The CDR3 DNA reads as TGCGCCAGCAGCCGGGACAGTTTTAGCGGGGGGCCATCCCCTTTGGATGAGCAGTTCTTC. This codes for CASSRDSFSGGPSPLDEQFF.